This T cell receptor (beta chain) was sequenced for a study of blood T cell repertoires in COVID-19. V shed 2 bases and J shed 8 bases, with 12 bases lying between them. This CDR3 contains 12 residues. The germline gives CDR1 GTSNPN, CDR2 SVGIG (reference sequence). Measured with immunoSEQ multiplex PCR; TCRdb has only the in-frame clones, and not every one. The sample carries under 300,000 clones, approximately 88% recorded once. The receptor's source is a woman aged 40 to 50 with acute COVID-19. Sequenced sample: PBMCs or T cells enriched from blood (not recorded which). The rearrangement links TRBV30 to TRBJ1-2; D is perhaps TRBD1 (6 bases). This chain's CDR3 is CAWSRRGGGYTF. The DNA for the CDR3 is TGTGCCTGGAGTCGGCGGGGGGGCGGCTACACCTTC.